Listed below are T cell receptor beta chains from one sample, sequenced in a study of human T cells and chemical hapten exposure. Via MiXCR, TCRdb re-called the RACE reads, giving one row per CDR3 protein. This table has some 350,000 distinct CDR3 sequences, over 6% appearing once. The sample in question was whole blood, obtained in connection with sensitization to the hapten diphenylcyclopropenone (DPC). The source of these receptors is a woman younger than 30 with alopecia areata. Some clones in this sample may be carry-over from other donors' samples. The CDR3 runs from the conserved cysteine through the conserved F or W. D genes are given only for firm matches.

J gene	CDR3 length	V gene	D gene	CDR3 protein
TRBJ2-7	13	TRBV6-6	.	CASSSSGVGEQYF
TRBJ1-1	12	TRBV6-5	.	CASRFGGSLAFF
TRBJ1-1	13	TRBV10-3	.	CAISQRPSEGAFF
TRBJ1-2	11	TRBV29-1	TRBD1	CSIGQGIGYTF
TRBJ2-1	16	TRBV4-3	.	CASSQDVGSSYNEQFF
TRBJ2-2	16	TRBV6-2/TRBV6-3	TRBD2	CASSPPSSGGTGELFF
TRBJ2-2	14	TRBV7-2	.	CASSLSTAAGELFF
TRBJ2-5	15	TRBV27	TRBD1	CASSLGTGLGETQYF
TRBJ2-5	14	TRBV28	.	CASSLEAGQETQYF
TRBJ1-4	17	TRBV7-2	.	CVSSLLPRGRVAEKLFF
TRBJ1-1	12	TRBV5-1	TRBD1	CASSYGQGAAFF
TRBJ2-7	13	TRBV12-3/TRBV12-4	TRBD1	CASKYAGTDEQYF
TRBJ2-5	16	TRBV6-5	TRBD2	CASSYSASGASETQYF
TRBJ1-5	13	TRBV29-1	.	CSVEVGLNQPQHF
TRBJ2-3	15	TRBV7-2	.	CASSLVLGSRDTQYF
TRBJ1-3	17	TRBV7-8	.	CASSLETELPSGNTIYF
TRBJ1-6	15	TRBV5-1	.	CASSLLGNNNSPLHF
TRBJ1-4	13	TRBV12-3/TRBV12-4	.	CASSFRSNEKLFF
TRBJ2-1	17	TRBV6-2/TRBV6-3	TRBD2	CATAHSKRLAGGDEQFF
TRBJ1-1	15	TRBV4-3	.	CASSQERKGRGRAFF
TRBJ1-1	15	TRBV29-1	.	CSVEVSGERGTEAFF
TRBJ2-1	15	TRBV4-3	TRBD1	CASSQRDRAGNEQFF
TRBJ1-1	14	TRBV5-1	.	CASSFLEGNTEAFF
TRBJ1-6	14	TRBV6-2/TRBV6-3	.	CASSSGLNNSPLHF
TRBJ1-1	12	TRBV28	TRBD1	CASSPQGREAFF
TRBJ2-5	16	TRBV5-1	.	CASSRFQGGLGETQYF
TRBJ1-1	15	TRBV11-2	.	CASSLGGMGRFGAFF
TRBJ1-5	12	TRBV20-1	.	CSALQGNQPQHF
TRBJ1-1	13	TRBV29-1	.	CSVGNGGNTEAFF
TRBJ2-4	11	TRBV14	.	CASSHSDIQYF
TRBJ1-5	15	TRBV24-1	.	CATSDPQGRRQPQHF
TRBJ2-1	15	TRBV6-2/TRBV6-3	.	CASSYSNSRYNEQFF
TRBJ2-2	15	TRBV10-1	.	CASSVLGVWTGELFF
TRBJ2-3	15	TRBV6-5	.	CASSYTQGRPDTQYF
TRBJ2-7	13	TRBV20-1	TRBD2	CSAYTSGEYEQYF
TRBJ2-5	15	TRBV6-2/TRBV6-3	TRBD2	CASSRGLAAQETQYF
TRBJ1-4	12	TRBV12-3/TRBV12-4	.	CASSLVESRLFF
TRBJ1-6	12	TRBV6-5	.	CASSYSGSPLHF
TRBJ1-3	17	TRBV5-5	.	CASILSPTASSGNTIYF
TRBJ2-7	16	TRBV5-1	.	CASSLAGTPSSYEQYF
TRBJ1-1	14	TRBV7-3	TRBD1	CASSLNAGGFEAFF